This T cell receptor beta chain is drawn from a study of technical replicates of blood from several donors. Sequencing used immunoSEQ multiplex PCR; TCRdb keeps in-frame clones, though not all of them. The sample has some 87,000 clones, roughly 96% seen once. The CDR3 has 16 residues. Trimming at V came to 5 bases and at J to 4 bases, leaving 10 bases not matched to a gene. Germline CDR1 MNHEY, CDR2 SMNVEV (reference sequence). This receptor was taken from a human donor in good health. The genes are TRBV27 and TRBJ2-7; 11 bases are shared with TRBD2. The sequenced material came from T cells isolated from PBMCs. The CDR3 is CASSNPGTSGIYEQYF. CDR3 sequence (DNA): TGTGCCAGCAGTAACCCTGGGACTAGCGGCATTTACGAGCAGTACTTC.